The next 2 T cell receptor beta chains were all read from a single sample in a study of blood T cell repertoires in COVID-19 (dated by TCRdb to about 2020). The protocol used for the library was the immunoSEQ multiplex PCR assay. TCRdb took over this immuneACCESS table, retaining in-frame rearrangements with V and J assigned. Such tables are incomplete; in checked studies, under half of the missing clones stem from an unresolved V gene, and the remainder is unexplained. This sample has some 49,000 clones in its table, and less than 90% of those were observed once. The leading ten clones occupy around an eighth of the sample. Sequencing was done on a sample of peripheral blood. The source is a human donor in a cohort sampled during active COVID-19.

This chain joins TRBV2 and TRBJ2-2; possible D gene TRBD2, 6 bases. The V gene's germline CDR1 is SNHLY and CDR2 FYNNEI. The CDR3 length is 15 residues. V was cut by 5 bases and J by 4 bases, with 14 bases left in between. In DNA form, the CDR3 reads TGTGCCAGCAGTCGTAGGCGGGGTTCCACCGGGGAGCTGTTTTTT. Translating it yields CASSRRRGSTGELFF.

The chain has TRBV2 and TRBJ1-4; D gene ambiguous. The V gene's germline CDR1 is SNHLY and CDR2 FYNNEI. The CDR3 consists of 15 residues. V lost 4 bases and J lost 8, with 17 bases in between. Here the CDR3 reads CASSATPRSGEKLFF. The CDR3 DNA follows: TGTGCCAGCAGTGCGACCCCCCGGTCCGGGGAAAAACTGTTTTTT.